This T cell receptor (beta chain) is drawn from a study of spatial heterogeneity in lung cancer. Overall study: Each time, sequencing found more beta-chain sequences than alpha-chain sequences. Study conclusions and caveats: Coverage of tumor T cells, by estimate, reached around 7% for alpha chains and roughly 13% for beta chains. Tumors with more nonsynonymous mutations had more expanded intratumoral alpha and beta TCRs.

Each TCR cDNA molecule bore a unique molecular identifier. TCRdb re-derived calls from the 5' RACE reads in MiXCR, one entry per CDR3 protein. The sample includes over 25,000 distinct CDR3 sequences, roughly 6.9% seen only once; the top ten take approximately 25%. Sample time point: sample taken at primary tumor resection. The cohort: 65 to 80 early-stage, untreated non-small cell lung cancer patients. This clonotype was seen a handful of times. The antigen remains undetermined. The clonotype originates from a male donor with early-stage non-small cell lung cancer. The sequencing used lung tumor tissue, collected at surgery.

CDR3 sequence reads: CASSFPDRGLETQYF. The CDR3 nucleotides are TGTGCCAGCAGCTTCCCGGACAGGGGTCTAGAGACCCAGTACTTC. The J gene is TRBJ2-5, the V gene TRBV28; 9 bases fit TRBD1. CDR1 and CDR2 (germline): MDHEN, SYDVKM. The CDR3 runs 15 residues. J was trimmed by 4 bases and V by 6 bases; bases with no gene match: 9.